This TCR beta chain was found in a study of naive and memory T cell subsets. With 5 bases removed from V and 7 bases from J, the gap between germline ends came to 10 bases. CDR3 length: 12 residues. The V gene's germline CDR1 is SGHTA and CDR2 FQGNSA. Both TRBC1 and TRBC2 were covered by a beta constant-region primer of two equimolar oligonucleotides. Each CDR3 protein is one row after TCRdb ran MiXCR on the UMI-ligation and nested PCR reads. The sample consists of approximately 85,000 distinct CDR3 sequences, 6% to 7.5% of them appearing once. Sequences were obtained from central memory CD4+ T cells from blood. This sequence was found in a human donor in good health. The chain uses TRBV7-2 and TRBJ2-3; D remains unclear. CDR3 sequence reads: CASSDPPNTQYF. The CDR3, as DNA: TGTGCCAGCAGCGACCCCCCAAATACGCAGTATTTT.